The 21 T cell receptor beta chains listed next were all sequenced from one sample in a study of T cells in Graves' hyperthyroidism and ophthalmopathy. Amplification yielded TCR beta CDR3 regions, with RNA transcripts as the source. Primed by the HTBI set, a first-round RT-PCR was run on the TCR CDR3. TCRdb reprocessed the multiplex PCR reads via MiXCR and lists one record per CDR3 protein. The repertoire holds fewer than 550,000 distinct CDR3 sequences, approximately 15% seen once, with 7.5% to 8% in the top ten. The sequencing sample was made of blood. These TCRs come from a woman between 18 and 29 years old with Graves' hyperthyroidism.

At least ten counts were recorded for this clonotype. The CDR3 loop is CSARSLGGGWDIQYF. The DNA of the CDR3 is TGCAGTGCTAGATCCCTAGGAGGGGGGTGGGACATTCAGTACTTC. The chain combines TRBV20-1 with TRBJ2-4; TRBD1 or TRBD2 may be the D gene (6 bases each). Germline V gene sequence: CDR1 DFQATT, CDR2 SNEGSKA (reference sequence). The CDR3 contains 15 residues. V was pared by 2 bases and J by 8 bases, with 19 bases between.

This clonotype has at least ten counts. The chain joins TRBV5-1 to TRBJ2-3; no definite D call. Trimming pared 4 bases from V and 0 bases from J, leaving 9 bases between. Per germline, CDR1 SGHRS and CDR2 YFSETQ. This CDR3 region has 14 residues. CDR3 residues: CASSPNPSTDTQYF. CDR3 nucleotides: TGCGCCAGCAGCCCAAATCCTAGCACAGATACGCAGTATTTT.

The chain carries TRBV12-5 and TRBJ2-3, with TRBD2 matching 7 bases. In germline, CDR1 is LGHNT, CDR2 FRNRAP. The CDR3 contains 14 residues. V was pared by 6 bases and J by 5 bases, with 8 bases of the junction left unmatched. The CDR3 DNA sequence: TGTGCTAGTGGACCCTTCGGGGGGTTAGATACGCAGTATTTT. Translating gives CASGPFGGLDTQYF.

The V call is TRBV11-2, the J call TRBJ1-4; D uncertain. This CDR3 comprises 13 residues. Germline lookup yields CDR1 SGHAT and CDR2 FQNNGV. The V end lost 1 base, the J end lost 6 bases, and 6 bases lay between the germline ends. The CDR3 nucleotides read TGTGCCAGCAGCTTAGGGGTATATGAAAAACTGTTTTTT. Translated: CASSLGVYEKLFF.

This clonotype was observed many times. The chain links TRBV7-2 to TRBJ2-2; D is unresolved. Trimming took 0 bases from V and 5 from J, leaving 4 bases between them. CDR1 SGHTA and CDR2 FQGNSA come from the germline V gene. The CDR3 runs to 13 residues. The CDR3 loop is CASSLAMTGELFF. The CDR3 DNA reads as TGTGCCAGCAGCTTAGCGATGACCGGGGAGCTGTTTTTT. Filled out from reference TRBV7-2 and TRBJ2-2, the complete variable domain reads GAGVSQSPSNKVTEKGKDVELRCDPISGHTALYWYRQSLGQGLEFLIYFQGNSAPDKSGLPSDRFSAERTGGSVSTLTIQRTQQEDSAVYLCASSLAMTGELFFGEGSRLTVL.

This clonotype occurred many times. The DNA for the CDR3 is TGTGCCAGCAGCCCCCACGGGCCTCAAGAGACCCAGTACTTC. Translation gives CASSPHGPQETQYF. V and J are TRBV7-9 and TRBJ2-5, with D hard to call. Between the trimmed V and J ends, which lost 5 bases and 2 bases, there was a span of 12 bases. There are 14 residues in the CDR3. Per the germline V gene, CDR1 is SEHNR and CDR2 is FQNEAQ (reference sequence).

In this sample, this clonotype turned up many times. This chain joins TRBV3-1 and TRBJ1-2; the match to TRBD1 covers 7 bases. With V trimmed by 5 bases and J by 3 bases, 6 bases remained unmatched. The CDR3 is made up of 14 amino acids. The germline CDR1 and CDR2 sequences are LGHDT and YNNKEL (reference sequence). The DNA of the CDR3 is TGTGCCAGCAGCTACAGGGGCGCGGACTATGGCTACACCTTC. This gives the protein CASSYRGADYGYTF.

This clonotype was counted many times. CDR3 DNA: TGCAGTGCTCCGACGGGGTCTCTAGCCAAAAACATTCAGTACTTC. Translation: CSAPTGSLAKNIQYF. The chain couples TRBV20-1 to TRBJ2-4, with D maybe TRBD2 (5 bases). Germline-derived CDR1 and CDR2 are DFQATT and SNEGSKA (reference sequence). The CDR3 is made up of 15 amino acids. With 5 bases removed from V and 0 bases from J, the gap between germline ends came to 14 bases.

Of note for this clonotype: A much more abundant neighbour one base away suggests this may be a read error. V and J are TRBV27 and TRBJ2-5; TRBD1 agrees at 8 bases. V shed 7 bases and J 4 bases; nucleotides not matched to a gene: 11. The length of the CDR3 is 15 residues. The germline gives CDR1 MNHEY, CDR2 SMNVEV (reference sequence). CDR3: CASTSPGQGGETQYF. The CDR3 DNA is TGTGCCAGCACCTCACCCGGACAGGGCGGAGAGACCCAGTACTTC.

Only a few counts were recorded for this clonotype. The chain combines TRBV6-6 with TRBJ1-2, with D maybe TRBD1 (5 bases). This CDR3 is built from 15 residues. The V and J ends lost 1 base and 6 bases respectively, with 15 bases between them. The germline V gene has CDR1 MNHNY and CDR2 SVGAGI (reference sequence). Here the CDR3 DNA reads TGTGCCAGCAGTTACTTGTGGGACCCGGGGGATGGCTACACCTTC. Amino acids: CASSYLWDPGDGYTF.

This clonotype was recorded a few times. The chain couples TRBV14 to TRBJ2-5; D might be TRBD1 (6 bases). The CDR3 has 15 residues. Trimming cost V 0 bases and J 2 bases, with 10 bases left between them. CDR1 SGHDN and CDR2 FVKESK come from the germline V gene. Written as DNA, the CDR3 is TGTGCCAGCAGCCAAGATGTGGGACAACAAGAGACCCAGTACTTC. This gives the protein CASSQDVGQQETQYF.

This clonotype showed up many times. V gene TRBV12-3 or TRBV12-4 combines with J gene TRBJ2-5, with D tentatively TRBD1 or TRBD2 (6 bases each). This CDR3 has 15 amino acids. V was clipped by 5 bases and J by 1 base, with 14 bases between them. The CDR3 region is CASSPTGGGQETQYF. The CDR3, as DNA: TGTGCCAGCAGTCCGACAGGAGGGGGCCAAGAGACCCAGTACTTC.

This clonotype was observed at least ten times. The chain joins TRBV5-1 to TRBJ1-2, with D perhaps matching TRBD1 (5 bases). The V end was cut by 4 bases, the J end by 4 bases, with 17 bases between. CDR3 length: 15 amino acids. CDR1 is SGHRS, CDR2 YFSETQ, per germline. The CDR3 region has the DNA TGCGCCAGCAGCGAAGGCGGCAGGGCGAGCTATGGCTACACCTTC. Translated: CASSEGGRASYGYTF.

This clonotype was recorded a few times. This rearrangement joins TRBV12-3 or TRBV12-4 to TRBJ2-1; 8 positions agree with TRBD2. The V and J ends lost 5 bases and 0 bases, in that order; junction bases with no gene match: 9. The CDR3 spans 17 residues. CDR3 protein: CASSPAGGRGSYNEQFF. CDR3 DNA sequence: TGTGCCAGCAGTCCTGCGGGGGGCCGGGGCTCCTACAATGAGCAGTTCTTC.

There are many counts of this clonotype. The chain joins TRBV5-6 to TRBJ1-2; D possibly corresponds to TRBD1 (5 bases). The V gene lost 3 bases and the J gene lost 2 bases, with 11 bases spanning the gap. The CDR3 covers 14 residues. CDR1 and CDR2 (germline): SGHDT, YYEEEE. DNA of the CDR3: TGTGCCAGCAGCTCCGAAGGGACCAACTATGGCTACACCTTC. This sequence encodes CASSSEGTNYGYTF.

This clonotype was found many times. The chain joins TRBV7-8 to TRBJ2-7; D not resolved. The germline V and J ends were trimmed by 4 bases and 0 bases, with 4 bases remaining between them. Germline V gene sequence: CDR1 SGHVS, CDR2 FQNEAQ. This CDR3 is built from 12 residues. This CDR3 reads CASSSYSYEQYF. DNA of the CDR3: TGTGCCAGCAGCTCCTACTCCTACGAGCAGTACTTC.

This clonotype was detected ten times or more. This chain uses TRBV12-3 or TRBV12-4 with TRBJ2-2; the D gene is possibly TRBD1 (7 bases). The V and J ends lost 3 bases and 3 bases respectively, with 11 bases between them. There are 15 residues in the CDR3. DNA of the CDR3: TGTGCCAGCAGTTTTGGCAGGGGGGACACCGGGGAGCTGTTTTTT. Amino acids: CASSFGRGDTGELFF.

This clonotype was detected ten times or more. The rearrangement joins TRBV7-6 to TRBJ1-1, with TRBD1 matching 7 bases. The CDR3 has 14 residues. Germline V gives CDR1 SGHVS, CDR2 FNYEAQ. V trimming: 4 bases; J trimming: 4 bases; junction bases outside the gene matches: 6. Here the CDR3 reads CASSWRGPGTEAFF. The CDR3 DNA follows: TGTGCCAGCAGCTGGAGGGGGCCGGGCACTGAAGCTTTCTTT.

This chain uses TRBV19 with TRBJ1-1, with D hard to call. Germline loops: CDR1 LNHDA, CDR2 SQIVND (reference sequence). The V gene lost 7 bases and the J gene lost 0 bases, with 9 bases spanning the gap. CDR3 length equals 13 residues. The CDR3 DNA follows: TGTGCCAGTATGGTAGCTATGAACACTGAAGCTTTCTTT. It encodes CASMVAMNTEAFF.

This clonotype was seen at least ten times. CDR3 nucleotide sequence: TGCAGTGCTAGCCGGGGCGCGACGGAAAAACTGTTTTTT. It codes for CSASRGATEKLFF. V usage is TRBV20-1 and J usage is TRBJ1-4, with D maybe TRBD1 (5 bases). Germline V CDR1 and CDR2: DFQATT, SNEGSKA (reference sequence). V dropped 3 bases and J dropped 8 bases, with 13 bases sitting between them. The CDR3 has 13 residues.

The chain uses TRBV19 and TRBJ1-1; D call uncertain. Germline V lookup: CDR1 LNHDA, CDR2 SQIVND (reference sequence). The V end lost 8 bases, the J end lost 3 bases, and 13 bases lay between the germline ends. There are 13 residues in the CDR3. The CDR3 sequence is CASQAYLDTEAFF. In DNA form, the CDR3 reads TGTGCCAGTCAGGCCTACCTGGACACTGAAGCTTTCTTT.